These T cell receptor beta chains were read from a single sample in a study of blood T cell repertoires in COVID-19. Sequencing used immunoSEQ multiplex PCR; TCRdb keeps in-frame clones, though not all of them. The sample lists about 210,000 clones, 75% to 90% occurring once. What was sequenced was peripheral blood. The receptors were gathered from a woman aged 70-85 years with COVID-19, enrolled during active disease. Both conserved end residues are part of each CDR3. The D gene is left open where the match is weak. Size tells how often a clone was seen (once, few, many) or the class of an expanded clone, and some rows leave it out.

CDR3nt,CDR3aa,abundance,j_gene,d_gene,v_gene
TGCGCCAGCAGCCGGTCAACGTCTAACTATGGCTACACCTTC,CASSRSTSNYGYTF,-,TRBJ1-2,-,TRBV5-1
TGTGCCAGCAGCTTAGGGCCGGCGGGCACTGAAGCTTTCTTT,CASSLGPAGTEAFF,-,TRBJ1-1,-,TRBV7-3
TGTGCCAGCAGCGTAGGCGGGAGAGGTTACGAGCAGTACTTC,CASSVGGRGYEQYF,few,TRBJ2-7,TRBD2,TRBV9
TGCGCCAGCAGCCTATCTGGACAGGGGCCCCGAAGAGAGTTCTTC,CASSLSGQGPRREFF,-,TRBJ2-1,TRBD1,TRBV5-1
TGCAGCGTTGCTGAGCGGGAGGGTCGCGATACGCAGTATTTT,CSVAEREGRDTQYF,-,TRBJ2-3,TRBD2,TRBV29-1
TGCGCCAGCAGTCCAGGTGGGACTCCCTCCTACGAGCAGTACTTC,CASSPGGTPSYEQYF,-,TRBJ2-7,-,TRBV5-1
TGTGCCAGCAGTTACTCGGACAGGGTAGACTATGGCTACACCTTC,CASSYSDRVDYGYTF,once,TRBJ1-2,TRBD1,TRBV6-6
TGCGCCAGCAGCCTTGGACAGGGGGCAGGTAATGAAAAACTGTTTTTT,CASSLGQGAGNEKLFF,few,TRBJ1-4,TRBD1,TRBV4-3
TGTGCCAGTAGTAGGCAGGGGACGGGCACTGAAGCTTTCTTT,CASSRQGTGTEAFF,-,TRBJ1-1,-,TRBV19
TGTGCCAGCAGCTTGGCGGAGGAGACCCAGTACTTC,CASSLAEETQYF,-,TRBJ2-5,-,TRBV5-6
TGTGCCAGCAGCCGGACTAGCCGGGAGACCCAGTACTTC,CASSRTSRETQYF,-,TRBJ2-5,TRBD2,TRBV14
TGTGCCAGCAACGACAGGGGTCCTGGTGGCTACACCTTC,CASNDRGPGGYTF,-,TRBJ1-2,TRBD1,TRBV7-2
TGTGCCAGCAGCCGCACCTTTATAGCGGGAGGGCTAGGTGAGCAGTTCTTC,CASSRTFIAGGLGEQFF,few,TRBJ2-1,TRBD2,TRBV5-6
TGTGCCAGCAGCTTAAGCGGGAGGTCCGACGAGCAGTACTTC,CASSLSGRSDEQYF,-,TRBJ2-7,TRBD2,TRBV7-3